This TCR beta chain stems from a study of cytomegalovirus exposure and HLA in healthy donors. Across the whole study: HLA-typed donors were the source of some 85 million unique TCRs, which an early data release held.

This clone was counted a few times. Its cognate antigen is unknown. PCR was performed using 60 Vbeta and 13 Jbeta primers. Clones were read by immunoSEQ multiplex PCR, and TCRdb kept only the in-frame ones, dropping some. The sample has about 140,000 clones, about 79% seen once. Nominally healthy donors were sampled, though unrecorded immune exposures were likely. With 0 bases clipped from V and 2 bases from J, the junction kept 0 bases outside the gene matches. The CDR3 is made up of 14 amino acids. The germline gives CDR1 SGHVS, CDR2 FQNEAQ. Findings and limits, study-wide: Within a later analysis, the majority of CMV-associated TCR beta chains appeared HLA-restricted.

This sequence was found in a woman in her thirties in good health and CMV-seronegative. The chain links TRBV7-8 to TRBJ1-2; 7 nucleotides agree with TRBD1. The sequenced material came from PBMCs. The CDR3 loop is CASSLAGQNYGYTF. The CDR3 DNA follows: TGTGCCAGCAGCTTAGCGGGACAGAACTATGGCTACACCTTC.